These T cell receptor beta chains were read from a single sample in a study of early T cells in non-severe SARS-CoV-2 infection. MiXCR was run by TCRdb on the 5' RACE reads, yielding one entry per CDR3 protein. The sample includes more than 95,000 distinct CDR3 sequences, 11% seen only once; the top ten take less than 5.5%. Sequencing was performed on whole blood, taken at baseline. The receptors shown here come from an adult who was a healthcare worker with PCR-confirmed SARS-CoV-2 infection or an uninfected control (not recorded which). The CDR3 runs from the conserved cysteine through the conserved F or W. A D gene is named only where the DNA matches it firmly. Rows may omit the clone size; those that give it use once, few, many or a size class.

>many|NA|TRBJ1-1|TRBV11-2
TGTGCCAGCAGCTCCGGACAGCACACTGAAGCTTTCTTT
CASSSGQHTEAFF
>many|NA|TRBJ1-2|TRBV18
TGTGCCAGCTCACCCGTGGAGGGCTACACCTTC
CASSPVEGYTF
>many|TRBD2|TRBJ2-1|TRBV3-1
TGTGCCAGCAGCCATAGACTAGCGGGAAGCTACAATGAGCAGTTCTTC
CASSHRLAGSYNEQFF
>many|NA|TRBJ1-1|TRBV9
TGTGCCAGCAGTTCCAGGGTGTCGGGCACTGAAGCTTTCTTT
CASSSRVSGTEAFF
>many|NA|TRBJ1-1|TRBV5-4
TGTGCCAGCAGCTTGGCCTGGGGGCGAAACACTGAAGCTTTCTTT
CASSLAWGRNTEAFF
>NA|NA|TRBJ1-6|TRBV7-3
TGTGCCAGCAGCCCCGATTGGGACGGAGTCCTCCACTTT
CASSPDWDGVLHF
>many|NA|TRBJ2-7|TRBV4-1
TGCGCCAGCAGCCAACAGGACACGGCAACCTACGAGCAGTACTTC
CASSQQDTATYEQYF
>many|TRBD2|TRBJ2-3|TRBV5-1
TGCGCCAGCAGCTTGGAGCCTAGCGGGGGGCCCACAGATACGCAGTATTTT
CASSLEPSGGPTDTQYF
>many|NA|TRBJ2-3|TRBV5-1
TGCGCCAGCAGCTTGTCGCCGCCAGGGCAGTATTTT
CASSLSPPGQYF
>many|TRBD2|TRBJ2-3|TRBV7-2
TGTGCCAGCAGCCCCAAGCGGGGGGGCCGGGCAGATACGCAGTATTTT
CASSPKRGGRADTQYF
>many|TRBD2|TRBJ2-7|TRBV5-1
TGCGCCAGCAGCTTTTTTAGCGGGGGAACCTACGAGCAGTACTTC
CASSFFSGGTYEQYF
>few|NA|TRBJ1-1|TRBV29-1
TGCAGCGCCACACAGCGCGAAGCTTTCTTT
CSATQREAFF
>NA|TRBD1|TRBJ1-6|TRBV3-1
TGTGCCAGCACCCATACAGGGGGCGAGAATTCACCCCTCCACTTT
CASTHTGGENSPLHF
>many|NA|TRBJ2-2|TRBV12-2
TGTGCAAGTCACCAGCTTAGCGGTGCCGGGGAGCTGTTTTTT
CASHQLSGAGELFF
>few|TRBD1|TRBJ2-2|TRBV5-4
TGTGCCAGCAGCCGGACAGGGGGAAGGGGGGAGCTGTTTTTT
CASSRTGGRGELFF
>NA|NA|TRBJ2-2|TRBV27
TGTGCCAGCAGTTTCGAAAGGGGTTGGACCGGGGAGCTGTTTTTT
CASSFERGWTGELFF
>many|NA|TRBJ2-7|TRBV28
TGTGCCAGCAGCTTAGGCGGCTACGAGCAGTACTTC
CASSLGGYEQYF
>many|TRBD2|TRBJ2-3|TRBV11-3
TGTGCCAGCAGCCCGGGACTAGCATTCTCAGATACGCAGTATTTT
CASSPGLAFSDTQYF
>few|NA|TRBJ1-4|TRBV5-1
TGCGCCAGCAGCACAACGACCGCAACTAATGAAAAACTGTTTTTT
CASSTTTATNEKLFF
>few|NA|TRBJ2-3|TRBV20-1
TGCAGTGCTCCCGGGGCGGGTAGCACAGATACGCAGTATTTT
CSAPGAGSTDTQYF
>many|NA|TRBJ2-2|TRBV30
TGTGCCTGGAGAAGGGGGACCGGGGAGCTGTTTTTT
CAWRRGTGELFF
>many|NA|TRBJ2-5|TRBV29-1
TGCAGCGTTGAAGAAGGACGGGCGGAGACCCAGTACTTC
CSVEEGRAETQYF
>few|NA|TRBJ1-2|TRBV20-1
TGCAGTGCTCCGAGAGGGGGCTATGGCTACACCTTC
CSAPRGGYGYTF
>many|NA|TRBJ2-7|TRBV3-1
TGTGCCAGCAGCCAAGCCACTACTAGCAAGCAGTACTTC
CASSQATTSKQYF
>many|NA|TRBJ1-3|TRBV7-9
TGTGCCAGCAGTTTCGACCGCCGCTCTGGAAACACCATATATTTT
CASSFDRRSGNTIYF
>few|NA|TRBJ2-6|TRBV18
TGTGCCAGCTCACCACAACAAATCGGCCACTTTGGCCTGACTTTC
CASSPQQIGHFGLTF
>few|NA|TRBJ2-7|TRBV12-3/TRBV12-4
TGTGCCAGCAGTTTAGGAGGCGGAGACGAGCAGTACTTC
CASSLGGGDEQYF
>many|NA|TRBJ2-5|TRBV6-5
TGTGCCAGCAGTTTGGGGGAAGGAATCCAAGAGACCCAGTACTTC
CASSLGEGIQETQYF
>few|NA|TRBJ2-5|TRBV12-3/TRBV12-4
TGTGCCAGCAGTTTTGCTAGCACGGAGACCCAGTACTTC
CASSFASTETQYF
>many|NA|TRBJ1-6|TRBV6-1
TGTGCCAGCTGTTTATCACGCGCCGTGGGCCCCCTCCACTTT
CASCLSRAVGPLHF
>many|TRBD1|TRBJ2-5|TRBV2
TGTGCCAGCACCGGGACAGGGGGTGAAGAGACCCAGTACTTC
CASTGTGGEETQYF
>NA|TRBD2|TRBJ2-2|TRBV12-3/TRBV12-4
TGTGCCAGCAGTTCAAGCGGGAGGAACACCGGGGAGCTGTTTTTT
CASSSSGRNTGELFF
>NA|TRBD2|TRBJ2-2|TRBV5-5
TGTGCCAGCAGCTTGCTCGGACTAGCATTGTCCGGGGAGCTGTTTTTT
CASSLLGLALSGELFF
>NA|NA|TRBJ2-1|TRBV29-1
TGCAGCGTCCTAAGGGGGAATGAGCAGTTCTTC
CSVLRGNEQFF
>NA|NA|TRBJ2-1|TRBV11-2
TGTGCCAGCAGCTTATCAACCCTTGGTTACAATGAGCAGTTCTTC
CASSLSTLGYNEQFF
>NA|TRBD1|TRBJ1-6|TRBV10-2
TGCGCCAGCACCATGACAGGGGAGTCATATTCACCCCTCCACTTT
CASTMTGESYSPLHF
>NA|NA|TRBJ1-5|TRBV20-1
TGCAGTGCTAGAGATCGCATCAGTGAAAATCAGCCCCAGCATTTT
CSARDRISENQPQHF
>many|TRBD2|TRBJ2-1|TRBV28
TGTGCCAGCAGTTCCCAGCGGGGGTTTTACAATGAGCAGTTCTTC
CASSSQRGFYNEQFF
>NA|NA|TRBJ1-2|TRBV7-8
TGTGCCAGCAGCGTAGACAGGAACCCTAACTATGGCTACACCTTC
CASSVDRNPNYGYTF
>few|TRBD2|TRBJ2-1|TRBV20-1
TGCAGTCACCCGGGGACTACCTACAATGAGCAGTTCTTC
CSHPGTTYNEQFF
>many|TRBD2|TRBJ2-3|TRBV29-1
TGCAGCGTTGACTCGAAAGCGGGGATCAACACAGATACGCAGTATTTT
CSVDSKAGINTDTQYF
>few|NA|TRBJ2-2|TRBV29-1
TGCAGCGTCGGGGAGGTGAACGCCGGGGAGCTGTTTTTT
CSVGEVNAGELFF
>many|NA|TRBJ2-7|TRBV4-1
TGCGCCAGCAGCCAACCAGACACTTACGAGCAGTACTTC
CASSQPDTYEQYF
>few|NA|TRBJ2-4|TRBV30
TGTGCCTGGAGTGTACACTCGGGGAACATTCAGTACTTC
CAWSVHSGNIQYF
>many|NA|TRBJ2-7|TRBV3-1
TGTGCCAGCAGCCAAGGGGGAGGTAACTACGAGCAGTACTTC
CASSQGGGNYEQYF
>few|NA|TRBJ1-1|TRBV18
TGTGCCAGCTCACCACAGGGGATCGGCACTGAAGCTTTCTTT
CASSPQGIGTEAFF
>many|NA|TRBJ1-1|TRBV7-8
TGTGCCAGCAGCCTATACGGGGAGAGGCTTGAAGCTTTCTTT
CASSLYGERLEAFF
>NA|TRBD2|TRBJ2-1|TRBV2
TGTGCCAGCAATTCGGGGGGGGATGAGCAGTTCTTC
CASNSGGDEQFF
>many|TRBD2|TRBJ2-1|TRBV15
TGTGCCACCAGCAGAAGATTAGCGGGAGACAACAATGAGCAGTTCTTC
CATSRRLAGDNNEQFF
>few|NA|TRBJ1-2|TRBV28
TGTGCCAGCAGTTTAAGCCAGGGTGGCTATGGCTACACCTTC
CASSLSQGGYGYTF
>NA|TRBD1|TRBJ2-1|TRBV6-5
TGTGCCAGCAGCCGAATACCGGGACAGAGGGTCAATGAGCAGTTCTTC
CASSRIPGQRVNEQFF
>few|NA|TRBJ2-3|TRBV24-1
TGTGCCACCAGTGATCGAAAACCTATCTCTGGTCTTCCGGCAAATACGCAGTATTTT
CATSDRKPISGLPANTQYF
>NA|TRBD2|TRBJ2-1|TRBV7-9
TGTGCCAGCAGCTTAGGTAGTAGCGGGAGTGATGAGCAGTTCTTC
CASSLGSSGSDEQFF
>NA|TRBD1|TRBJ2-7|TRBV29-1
TGCAGCGTTTCAGGGGGTACCTACGAGCAGTACTTC
CSVSGGTYEQYF
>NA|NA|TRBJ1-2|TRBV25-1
TGTGCCAGCAGTGACACTGACAGTTACTATGGCTACACCTTC
CASSDTDSYYGYTF
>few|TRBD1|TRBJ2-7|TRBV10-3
TGTGCCATCAGCCCCGGGACAGGGGACTACGAGCAGTACTTC
CAISPGTGDYEQYF
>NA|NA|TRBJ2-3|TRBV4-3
TGCGCCAGCAGCCAAAACGCAGGCACAGATACGCAGTATTTT
CASSQNAGTDTQYF
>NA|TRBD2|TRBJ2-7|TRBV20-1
TGCAGTGCTAGAGCCAGCGGGGGGGCCCAGATAAACTACGAGCAGTACTTC
CSARASGGAQINYEQYF
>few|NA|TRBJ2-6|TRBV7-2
TGTGCCAGCAGCTTAGCGGCAGGGAGCTCTGGGGCCAACGTCCTGACTTTC
CASSLAAGSSGANVLTF
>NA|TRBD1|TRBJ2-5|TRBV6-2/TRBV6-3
TGTGCCAGCAATCCCGGGACAGGGTGGCAAGAGACCCAGTACTTC
CASNPGTGWQETQYF